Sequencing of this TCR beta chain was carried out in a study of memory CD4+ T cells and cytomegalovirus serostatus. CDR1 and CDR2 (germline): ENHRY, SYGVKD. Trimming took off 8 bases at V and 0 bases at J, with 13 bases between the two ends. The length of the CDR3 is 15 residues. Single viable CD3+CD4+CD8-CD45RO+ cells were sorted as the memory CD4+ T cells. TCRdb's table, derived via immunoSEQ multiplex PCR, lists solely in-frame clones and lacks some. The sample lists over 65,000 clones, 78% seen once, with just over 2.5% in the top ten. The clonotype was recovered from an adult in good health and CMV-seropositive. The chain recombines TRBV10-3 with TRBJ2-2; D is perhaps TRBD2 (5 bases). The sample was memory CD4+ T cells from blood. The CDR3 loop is CAIQRESPNTGELFF. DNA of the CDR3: TGTGCCATCCAGAGGGAGTCACCGAACACCGGGGAGCTGTTTTTT.